The TCR beta chain described here comes from a study of T cells after yellow fever vaccination. This clonotype was observed a handful of times. Its antigen remains unidentified. Study findings and constraints: A weaker secondary response peaked on day 5, the primary on day 15. Highly abundant clonotypes carried over from the bulk population could end up in FACS-sorted repertoires as contaminants.

Researchers made TCR cDNA using 5'RACE template switching, and this step added a universal primer site and UMIs. TCRdb used MiXCR to reprocess the 5' RACE reads, holding one entry per CDR3 protein. The table lists approximately 170,000 distinct CDR3 sequences, more than 9.5% of them singletons, with approximately 34% in the top ten. The sequenced sample was CD8+ T cells sorted from PBMCs, obtained 15 days after the yellow fever booster vaccination. This TCR derives from a man aged 18 to 29 who received the YFV17D yellow fever vaccine.

The CDR3 protein is CASSSKSGTGYEQYF. DNA for the CDR3: TGTGCCAGCAGCTCAAAATCCGGGACGGGCTACGAGCAGTACTTC. The chain uses TRBV7-9 and TRBJ2-7; D is tentatively TRBD1 or TRBD2 (5 bases each). The germline CDR1 and CDR2 sequences are SEHNR and FQNEAQ (reference sequence). V dropped 4 bases and J dropped 3 bases, with 16 bases sitting between them. The CDR3 is made up of 15 amino acids.